Given below is one TCR beta chain in context. Its antigen specificity is not known. Base qualities are missing; no much larger clone stands one base away. The data derive from a study of cytotoxic CD8 clonotypes in ibrutinib-treated CLL (dated by TCRdb to about 2021). About the full investigation: In this cohort, approximately 15 patients were treatment-naive and ten to twelve were relapsed/refractory, while fewer than 18 had unmutated IGHV. On average, each sample yielded around 270,000 productive templates and tens of thousands of productive rearrangements. The response samples were drawn at a median of 12 months into treatment, with a range of about 6 to 40 months. Every sample from remission and from progressive disease was obtained while the patients were still on ibrutinib. Of the approximately 87 people in the trial, roughly 27 had longitudinal samples available. Responses were partial in some 24 patients and complete in 2; after median approximately 5.5 years follow-up, about 14 stayed in remission and 12 progressed. Cryopreserved peripheral blood mononuclear cells were collected at three points: before therapy, at response, and at either sustained remission or disease progression. Study-wide conclusions, independent of this receptor: Baseline clonality was found to be higher than that of age-matched healthy donors and was strongly correlated with circulating CD8+ T-cell counts. Public clonotypes were rare and either contracted or stayed stable during treatment, and the rise in clonality at ibrutinib response reflected the expansion of private clonotypes. Clonality increased at ibrutinib response, stayed stable in sustained remission, and fell back toward baseline at progression. Sampling times were not matched between sustained-remission and progressing patients, and lymph node repertoires were not studied.

Each clonotype received, on average, about 10x coverage in deep resolution sequencing performed on a MiSeq, where the target depth lay between 1 in 1 million and 1 in 200,000 T cells. The immunoSEQ hsTCRB Kit was used to generate TCR beta libraries. Regarding the original processing steps: The data were analyzed with ImmunoSEQ Analyzer and ImmunoSEQ Data Assistant, and V, D and J gene assignments followed IMGT definitions. Clonality was computed as one minus normalized Shannon entropy of productive rearrangement frequencies, ranging from 0 to 1. Only overrepresented clonotypes making up at least 0.05% of the repertoire of each patient were included in the public clonotype analysis. About a dozen repertoires from age-matched healthy donors, obtained from immuneACCESS, served as clonality controls. Here the immuneACCESS table is served through TCRdb, limited to in-frame sequences with V and J called. Missing clones are a known gap in these copies; in checked studies unresolved V genes cover under half, and the rest lacks a known reason. V and J calls and clone size come straight from that table; D and trimming were deduced from the DNA. This sample holds some 120,000 clones; approximately 81% were observed only once. 2.5% to 3.5% of the sample comes from the top ten.

CDR1 LGHNA and CDR2 YSLEER were looked up in the germline V gene. The junction shows trimming of 0 bases on V and 5 bases on J, plus 17 bases between the germline ends. Including the terminal cysteine and phenylalanine, the CDR3 comprises 16 residues. Kept here is only the CDR3 DNA, which spans 48 bases and is read in frame from base 1. In light of the paper, this sample's time point label describes: roughly 2 years on ibrutinib. For TCR beta library preparation, 1.5 to 2.5 micrograms of genomic DNA were extracted from the cryopreserved PBMCs. High-throughput TCR beta sequencing was performed on longitudinal blood samples from CLL patients receiving ibrutinib monotherapy. The patients took part in an open-label, single-center phase 2 trial of ibrutinib monotherapy.

This receptor was identified in a human donor with chronic lymphocytic leukemia. The rearrangement combines TRBV4-3 with TRBJ2-7; the D gene assignment is ambiguous. Sequences were derived from PBMCs, sampled after 24 months of ibrutinib treatment. The CDR3 here reads CASSQEIPPRPDEQYF. The DNA is as follows: TGCGCCAGCAGCCAAGAGATCCCGCCCCGGCCCGACGAGCAGTACTTC.